The 21 T cell receptor beta chains below were found in one sample sequenced in a study of blood T cell repertoires in COVID-19 (dated by TCRdb to 2018 to 2020). Receptor amplification or capture employed the immunoSEQ multiplex PCR assay. TCRdb stores this immuneACCESS table with in-frame sequences only. Part of the clones is absent; in the studies checked, under half of the shortfall reflects unresolved V genes, and no reason is known for the rest. In this sample the table shows about 210,000 clones, 83% of which occur a single time. The top ten hold 2% to 3% of the sample. Sequencing was performed on peripheral blood. Every receptor here comes from a woman in her forties with active or convalescent COVID-19.

V gene TRBV4-2 combines with J gene TRBJ2-4; the D gene is possibly TRBD2 (6 bases). Germline CDR1 reads LGHNA; CDR2 reads YNFKEQ. The V end lost 1 base, the J end lost 3 bases, and 13 bases lay between the germline ends. The CDR3 loop spans 16 amino acids. Here the CDR3 DNA reads TGTGCCAGCAGCCAAGCCGCCAGGGAGGTCAAAAACATTCAGTACTTC. Amino acid sequence: CASSQAAREVKNIQYF.

This CDR3 is CASSFGESYEQYF. DNA of the CDR3: TGTGCCAGCAGTTTCGGGGAATCCTACGAGCAGTACTTC. The V gene is TRBV27, the J gene TRBJ2-7, with TRBD2 as a possible D gene (5 bases). Between the trimmed V and J ends, which lost 3 bases and 1 base, there was a span of 7 bases. Germline V gene lookup returns CDR1 MNHEY and CDR2 SMNVEV (reference sequence). This CDR3 has 13 amino acids.

The chain is built from TRBV11-2 and TRBJ1-1; 10 bases are a match to TRBD1. CDR1 and CDR2 (germline): SGHAT, FQNNGV. Trimming took 5 bases from V and 8 from J; bases not matched to a gene: 14. The CDR3 extends over 16 amino acids. The CDR3 sequence is CASSHHRQGAFPEAFF. CDR3 bases: TGTGCCAGCAGCCATCACCGACAGGGGGCGTTTCCCGAAGCTTTCTTT.

The CDR3: CASSPGAGSEKLFF. CDR3 coding DNA: TGTGCCAGCTCACCAGGCGCAGGGTCTGAAAAACTGTTTTTT. The V gene is TRBV18, the J gene TRBJ1-4, with D possibly TRBD1 on 5 matching bases. Trimming removed 2 bases from V and 7 bases from J, with 11 bases in between. This CDR3 comprises 14 residues. Germline V lookup: CDR1 KGHSH, CDR2 LQKENI.

CDR3: CAWSTGTAYEQYF. DNA for the CDR3: TGTGCCTGGAGTACCGGGACAGCCTACGAGCAGTACTTC. The V and J genes are TRBV30 and TRBJ2-7, with 7 bases matching TRBD1. Losses at the gene ends were 2 bases for V and 2 bases for J; bases not matched to a gene: 3. The V gene's germline CDR1 is GTSNPN and CDR2 SVGIG (reference sequence). This CDR3 has 13 residues. Supplemented by reference TRBV30 and TRBJ2-7, the full variable domain reads SQTIHQWPATLVQPVGSPLSLECTVEGTSNPNLYWYRQAAGRGLQLLFYSVGIGQISSEVPQNLSASRPQDRQFILSSKKLLLSDSGFYLCAWSTGTAYEQYFGPGTRLTVT.

This chain uses TRBV10-2 with TRBJ2-2, with a weak D call TRBD2 (6 bases). The CDR3 is made up of 12 amino acids. Trimming shortened V by 4 bases and J by 7 bases, and 7 bases separated the two germline ends. The germline V gene encodes CDR1 WSHSY and CDR2 SAAADI. The DNA of the CDR3 is TGCGCCAGCAGTGTCGGGGGCGGGGAGCTGTTTTTT. Its translation is CASSVGGGELFF.

CDR3 DNA sequence: TGCAGCGTTTCTCCCGGGACAGGAAATGAAAAACTGTTTTTT. Encoded protein: CSVSPGTGNEKLFF. This rearrangement joins TRBV29-1 to TRBJ1-4; 8 nucleotides line up with TRBD1. The CDR3 contains 14 residues. Trimming cost V 5 bases and J 5 bases; bases outside gene matches: 7. Germline values: CDR1 SQVTM, CDR2 ANQGSEA.

This chain links TRBV9 with TRBJ2-1, with D possibly being TRBD2 (5 bases). V was clipped by 0 bases and J by 4 bases, with 14 bases between them. Germline V gives CDR1 SGDLS, CDR2 YYNGEE. The CDR3 extends over 16 amino acids. DNA of the CDR3: TGTGCCAGCAGCGTAGAAGGGCTAGCCTTATACAATGAGCAGTTCTTC. Translation gives CASSVEGLALYNEQFF.

The chain combines TRBV5-1 with TRBJ1-2, with TRBD1 matching 8 bases. Germline CDR1 reads SGHRS; CDR2 reads YFSETQ. V was clipped by 3 bases and J by 9 bases; unmatched bases: 10. The CDR3 runs to 14 residues. This CDR3 is CASSSKTGEGSYTF. The DNA of the CDR3 is TGCGCCAGCAGCTCAAAGACAGGGGAGGGTAGCTACACCTTC.

V usage is TRBV2 and J usage is TRBJ1-1, with TRBD1 identical over 8 bases. V gave up 2 bases and J gave up 3 bases; unmatched junction bases: 5. This CDR3 comprises 15 residues. Per germline, CDR1 SNHLY and CDR2 FYNNEI. The chain's CDR3 is CASSETRGLYTEAFF. For the CDR3, the DNA is TGTGCCAGCAGTGAAACCAGGGGGCTCTACACTGAAGCTTTCTTT.

The chain couples TRBV19 to TRBJ1-5; the D is unclear. CDR3 length: 12 amino acids. Trimming stripped 11 bases from V and 6 bases from J, with 14 bases between. Germline CDR1 reads LNHDA; CDR2 reads SQIVND (reference sequence). DNA of the CDR3: TGTGCCTCCGAAGCCCGGGGTCAGCCCCAGCATTTT. This encodes CASEARGQPQHF.

The rearrangement joins TRBV6-6 to TRBJ1-1; TRBD1 agrees at 9 bases. Germline V gene sequence: CDR1 MNHNY, CDR2 SVGAGI (reference sequence). CDR3 size: 16 residues. V gave up 6 bases and J gave up 1 base; unmatched junction bases: 9. CDR3 coding DNA: TGTGCCAGCAGCACAGCTTACAGGGGGCGGAACACTGAAGCTTTCTTT. Protein: CASSTAYRGRNTEAFF.

V gene TRBV6-2 or TRBV6-3 combines with J gene TRBJ1-5; D is undetermined. The CDR3 is made up of 13 amino acids. Germline V CDR1 and CDR2: MNHEY, SVGEGT. V shed 5 bases and J shed 6 bases, with 11 bases lying between them. The chain's CDR3 is CASSEPFVQPQHF. The CDR3 nucleotides are TGTGCCAGCAGTGAGCCTTTTGTTCAGCCCCAGCATTTT.

The V and J genes are TRBV27 and TRBJ1-2; 9 bases map to TRBD1. CDR1 MNHEY and CDR2 SMNVEV come from the germline V gene (reference sequence). The CDR3 loop spans 15 amino acids. The J segment lost 4 bases and the V segment lost 7 bases, leaving 10 bases of the junction unmatched. The CDR3, as DNA: TGTGCCAGCACCCTACGACAGGGGGAAGCCTATGGCTACACCTTC. Its protein product is CASTLRQGEAYGYTF.

The genes are TRBV7-3 and TRBJ1-1; 10 nucleotides match TRBD1. V was pared by 3 bases and J by 3 bases, with 7 bases of the junction left unmatched. This CDR3 spans 16 amino acids. CDR1 is SGHTA, CDR2 FQGTGA, per germline. The CDR3 is CASSLIPGTGDTEAFF. CDR3 sequence (DNA): TGTGCCAGCAGCTTGATACCCGGGACAGGGGACACTGAAGCTTTCTTT.

This chain uses TRBV11-3 with TRBJ2-7, with a tentative D call TRBD1 (6 bases). The CDR3 is made up of 15 amino acids. V was trimmed by 4 bases and J by 5 bases, leaving 18 bases between them. Germline V CDR1 and CDR2: SGHNT, YENEEA. The CDR3 DNA is TGTGCCAGCAGCTCTTGGGGACAAGGTACCGACGAGCAGTACTTC. Protein: CASSSWGQGTDEQYF.

The chain joins TRBV21-1 to TRBJ2-7; the table calls TRBD2, which could not be checked here. TRBV21-1 is listed as a pseudogene. The CDR3 is 14 residues long. The CDR3 DNA sequence: TGTGCCAGCAGCAAAGTGCGGGGAACCTACGAGCAGTACTTC. The encoded protein is CASSKVRGTYEQYF.

The rearrangement joins TRBV3-1 (or the pseudogene TRBV3-2) to TRBJ2-1; D gene unclear. Deletions cut 4 bases from V and 5 bases from J, with 9 bases between. Looked up from germline, CDR1 is LGHDT and CDR2 is YNNKEL (reference sequence). The CDR3 sequence is 13 residues long. CDR3 in DNA: TGTGCCAGCAGCCCAGACGTCGACAATGAGCAGTTCTTC. As protein: CASSPDVDNEQFF.

The rearrangement joins TRBV2 to TRBJ2-7; D might be TRBD2 (5 bases). CDR1 SNHLY and CDR2 FYNNEI come from the germline V gene. The CDR3 consists of 12 residues. V lost 7 bases and J lost 3, with 10 bases in between. The CDR3 protein is CASIEGGYEQYF. The CDR3 DNA is TGTGCCAGCATCGAAGGAGGCTACGAGCAGTACTTC.

The chain employs TRBV27 and TRBJ2-3, with TRBD2 matching over 7 bases. Germline CDR1 MNHEY, CDR2 SMNVEV (reference sequence). J lost 8 bases, V lost 0 bases, and 17 bases had no gene match. The CDR3 is 18 residues long. The CDR3 bases are TGTGCCAGCAGTTTATCGCCGGCCGTCGCTTTGGGGGGGGGTACGCAGTATTTT. Protein: CASSLSPAVALGGGTQYF.

The chain uses TRBV18 and TRBJ2-3, with D unclear. V dropped 3 bases and J dropped 3 bases, with 7 bases sitting between them. The CDR3 has 13 residues. Germline V gene sequence: CDR1 KGHSH, CDR2 LQKENI. DNA of the CDR3: TGTGCCAGCTCACCCGGGTTGACAGATACGCAGTATTTT. As protein: CASSPGLTDTQYF.